This T cell receptor (beta chain) emerged from a study of beta chain features in type 1 diabetes. From germline, CDR1 is MNHEY and CDR2 SMNVEV (reference sequence). V gave up 3 bases and J gave up 7 bases; unmatched junction bases: 7. The CDR3 spans 14 residues. Sequenced material consisted of expressed TCRB transcripts (all of the isolated RNA was reverse transcribed). Assay used: immunoSEQ multiplex PCR; TCRdb lists only in-frame clones, some missing. The repertoire holds fewer than 350,000 clones, roughly 8% seen once, with about 0.93% in the top ten. The chain links TRBV27 to TRBJ2-7; 9 bases line up with TRBD1. The sample comprised central memory CD4+ T cells from blood. The sequence was obtained from a woman aged 18-29 years in good health. CDR3 in amino acids: CASSFSQGAGEQYF. Written as DNA, the CDR3 is TGTGCCAGCAGTTTCTCACAGGGGGCTGGGGAGCAGTACTTC.